Each of the 18 T cell receptor beta chains below was sequenced from the same sample in a study of tissue T cells after allogeneic stem cell transplantation. Using immunoSEQ multiplex PCR, the repertoire was profiled, and TCRdb retains in-frame clones only, with some absent. The data hold around 2,800 clones, with around 45% observed a single time. Time point noted: mouse harvest day 14 after allogeneic transplant. Each mouse received 10^7 T-cell-depleted marrow cells plus 10^6 splenic CD5+ T cells by tail vein. The sequenced sample consisted of gut tissue. These receptors originate from a female BALB/c mouse given C57BL/6 T cells with graft-versus-host disease after an allogeneic hematopoietic cell transplant.

On this clone itself: Gene names and germline refer to mouse. The sequenced part of the CDR3 DNA is TGTGCCAGCAGCACCGGGACAGGGTTGGAAGTCTTC. As protein: CASSTGTGLEVF. The complete CDR3 sequence is CASSTGTGLEVFF. The chain combines TRBV3 with TRBJ1-1, with TRBD1 matching 9 bases. The CDR3 end falls 1 residue outside the read, so it is completed with the germline J gene. Germline V gene lookup returns CDR1 SNHLY and CDR2 FYNGKV (reference sequence). CDR3 size: 13 residues. The junction had 6 bases not matched to a gene; V was cut back by 5 bases and J by 8 bases.

This clone has only a few counts. Gene names are the mouse ones. The read comes to an end 1 residue before the CDR3 does, leaving the germline J gene to fill in the end. J is TRBJ2-5 and V is TRBV16; 7 bases agree with TRBD1. With V trimmed by 2 bases and J by 3 bases, 2 bases remained unmatched. The CDR3 sequence is 14 residues long. Germline loops: CDR1 SGHSA, CDR2 FRNQAP. The CDR3 loop is CASSLRQGQDTQYF. Incomplete CDR3 DNA: TGTGCAAGCAGCTTACGACAGGGTCAAGACACCCAGTAC. Using reference TRBV16 and TRBJ2-5 for the parts outside the CDR3, the full variable domain is NAGVIQTPRHKVTGKGQEATLWCEPISGHSAVFWYRQTIVQGLEFLTYFRNQAPIDDSGMPKERFSAQMPNQSHSTLKIQSTQPQDSAVYLCASSLRQGQDTQYFGPGTRLLVL.

Remarks on this clone: Genes and germline come from the mouse. The read ends 1 residue early relative to the CDR3; the germline J gene fills the gap. The V gene is TRBV31, the J gene TRBJ2-5, with TRBD2 matching over 7 bases. Germline V gene lookup returns CDR1 GKSSPN and CDR2 SITVG. The CDR3 is 14 residues long. The V gene end was trimmed by 0 bases and the J gene end by 2 bases; junction bases not matched to a gene: 2. The CDR3 spells CAWSLGGVQDTQYF. The part of the CDR3 DNA that was read is TGTGCCTGGAGTCTGGGGGGGGTCCAAGACACCCAGTAC.

A note on this clone: Gene names and germline refer to mouse. The read gets to within 1 residue of the CDR3 end, and the germline J gene fills in the rest. The chain is built from TRBV26 and TRBJ1-4; D possibly corresponds to TRBD1 (6 bases). Deletions cut 6 bases from V and 5 bases from J, with 13 bases between. Germline V lookup: CDR1 KGHPV, CDR2 FQNQEV (reference sequence). The CDR3 runs to 14 residues. CDR3 DNA (partial): TGTGCCAGCAGCCCGGGACAAATTAACGAAAGATTATTT. Translating it yields CASSPGQINERLF. The whole CDR3 sequence is CASSPGQINERLFF.

Within the sample, this clone is large. Each gene name is a mouse one. The read ends 1 residue early relative to the CDR3; the germline J gene fills the gap. The V gene is TRBV26, the J gene TRBJ1-1; no firm D call. Trimming took off 4 bases at V and 0 bases at J, with 9 bases between the two ends. The germline CDR1 and CDR2 sequences are KGHPV and FQNQEV (reference sequence). The CDR3 has 14 amino acids. Incomplete CDR3 DNA: TGTGCCAGCAGTCAGACAAATGCAAACACAGAAGTCTTC. It codes for CASSQTNANTEVF. The entire CDR3 protein is CASSQTNANTEVFF.

About this clone itself: Each gene name is a mouse one. The sequenced fragment ends 1 residue before the CDR3 boundary, so the rest is inferred from the germline J gene. This chain uses TRBV12-2 with TRBJ2-7; D is perhaps TRBD2 (6 bases). The CDR3 length is 12 residues. Germline V gene data show CDR1 as SGHLS and CDR2 as HYDKME. The V end was cut by 0 bases, the J end by 6 bases, with 8 bases between. This chain's CDR3 is CASSLVGVEQYF. The CDR3 DNA, read in part, is TGTGCCAGCTCTCTCGTGGGGGTTGAACAGTAC.

This clone was seen only a few times. These gene names are mouse names. Read coverage stops 1 residue before the CDR3 terminus; the germline J gene supplies the remainder. The chain uses TRBV26 and TRBJ2-5; the D gene could be TRBD1 or TRBD2 (5 bases each). CDR3 length equals 13 residues. Trimming cost V 2 bases and J 4 bases, with 7 bases left between them. Germline lookup yields CDR1 KGHPV and CDR2 FQNQEV (reference sequence). The CDR3 protein is CASSLTGEDTQYF. CDR3 DNA (partial): TGTGCCAGCAGTCTGACGGGGGAAGACACCCAGTAC.

With regard to this clone: Gene names denote mouse genes. With the read ending 1 residue before the CDR3 end, the germline J gene is used to fill in that end. This chain links TRBV26 with TRBJ2-2, with 8 nucleotides matching TRBD2. Germline V gives CDR1 KGHPV, CDR2 FQNQEV (reference sequence). The CDR3 contains 15 residues. The ends lost 0 bases at V and 4 bases at J; junction bases unmatched: 1. The covered CDR3 bases are TGTGCCAGCAGTCTGTCCGGGGGGGCCACCGGGCAGCTCTAC. This gives the protein CASSLSGGATGQLY. The full CDR3 protein is CASSLSGGATGQLYF.

Details on this clone: The junction departs from germline at one end; a sequencing error may be responsible. Each gene name is a mouse one. From the germline J gene comes the end of the CDR3, since the read stops 1 residue before it. This sequence joins TRBV26 and TRBJ2-3, with 9 bases identical to TRBD2. The germline V gene encodes CDR1 KGHPV and CDR2 FQNQEV (reference sequence). The CDR3 extends over 16 amino acids. The CDR3: CTSSLSLGGGAETLYF. The covered CDR3 bases are TGTACCAGCAGTCTGTCACTGGGGGGTGGTGCAGAAACGCTGTAT.

As regards this clone: The germline and genes are mouse ones. From the germline J gene comes the end of the CDR3, since the read stops 1 residue before it. The chain has TRBV26 and TRBJ2-4; maybe TRBD1 (6 bases). This CDR3 contains 14 residues. V lost 0 bases and J 4 bases, leaving 8 bases between the germline ends. The germline V gene has CDR1 KGHPV and CDR2 FQNQEV (reference sequence). CDR3 DNA (partial): TGTGCCAGCAGTCTGTCCGGGACAAAAAACACCTTGTAC. Amino acid sequence: CASSLSGTKNTLY. Given in full, the CDR3 is CASSLSGTKNTLYF.

This clone came up a few times. Mouse names are used for the genes. The sequenced fragment ends 1 residue before the CDR3 boundary, so the rest is inferred from the germline J gene. The rearrangement uses TRBV26 and TRBJ2-3; TRBD1 might be the D (7 bases). Germline V gives CDR1 KGHPV, CDR2 FQNQEV (reference sequence). This CDR3 is 14 amino acids long. Trimming shortened V by 5 bases and J by 3 bases, and 12 bases separated the two germline ends. This chain's CDR3 is CASSKGARAETLYF. The DNA read from the CDR3 is TGTGCCAGCAGTAAGGGGGCGAGGGCAGAAACGCTGTAT.

Relative to its sample, this clone is large (0.1 to 1%). Mouse names are used for the genes. Sequencing ends 1 residue short of the CDR3 end; the germline J gene provides the rest. The chain combines TRBV19 with TRBJ1-4, with D hard to call. This CDR3 comprises 14 residues. V lost 2 bases, J lost 0 bases, and 5 bases lay in between. Germline V gene sequence: CDR1 FNHDT, CDR2 SITEND (reference sequence). The chain's CDR3 is CASSIQISNERLFF. Incomplete CDR3 DNA: TGTGCCAGCAGTATTCAGATTTCCAACGAAAGATTATTT.

This clone was recorded a few times. All gene names here are mouse names. The covered CDR3 bases are TGTGCCAGCAGGGGGACAGATTATAATTCGCCCCTCTAC. Encoded protein: CASRGTDYNSPLY. The whole CDR3 is CASRGTDYNSPLYF. V usage is TRBV26 and J usage is TRBJ1-6; 7 bases match TRBD1. From the germline J gene comes the end of the CDR3, since the read stops 1 residue before it. TRBJ1-6 is assigned to the ORF class and has an uncertain function. The CDR3 totals 14 residues. The V segment lost 6 bases and the J segment 4 bases; nucleotides outside the gene matches: 3. Germline assignment: CDR1 KGHPV and CDR2 FQNQEV (reference sequence).

This clone was seen just once. Gene labels here are mouse ones. The sequenced fragment ends 1 residue before the CDR3 boundary, so the rest is inferred from the germline J gene. The chain employs TRBV13-2 and TRBJ2-3; D perhaps matches TRBD1 (6 bases). CDR1 and CDR2 from the germline V gene are NNHNN and SYGAGS (reference sequence). Trimming removed 1 base from V and 4 bases from J, with 16 bases in between. The CDR3 is 16 amino acids. CDR3 protein: CASGDRAGTLTETLYF. The part of the CDR3 DNA that was read is TGTGCCAGCGGTGATCGTGCCGGGACACTAACAGAAACGCTGTAT.

A remark on this clone: Gene names and germline match the mouse. The CDR3 end falls 1 residue outside the read, so it is completed with the germline J gene. This chain joins TRBV4 and TRBJ2-7; 8 bases line up with TRBD2. Germline V CDR1 and CDR2: LGHDT, YNNKQL (reference sequence). V lost 5 bases and J lost 4; bases outside the gene matches: 7. The CDR3 loop spans 14 amino acids. The sequenced part of the CDR3 DNA is TGTGCCAGCAGCCCCCGACTGGGGCCTTATGAACAGTAC. Protein sequence: CASSPRLGPYEQY. The full-length CDR3 reads as CASSPRLGPYEQYF.

Details on this clone: The listed genes are named as in mouse. From the germline J gene comes the end of the CDR3, since the read stops 1 residue before it. This sequence joins TRBV20 and TRBJ2-4, with unresolved D. Germline CDR1 and CDR2: GFQATS and STVNSAI. V was clipped by 1 base and J by 0 bases, with 8 bases between them. This CDR3 is built from 14 residues. The part of the CDR3 DNA that was read is TGTGGTGCTAGGGGGGGAGGGAGTCAAAACACCTTGTAC. The encoded protein is CGARGGGSQNTLY. The whole CDR3 is CGARGGGSQNTLYF.

About this clone itself: The listed genes are named as in mouse. The read gets to within 1 residue of the CDR3 end, and the germline J gene fills in the rest. This chain links TRBV12-1 with TRBJ2-7, with 8 positions matching TRBD2. The CDR3 spans 12 residues. Per the germline V gene, CDR1 is SGHSN and CDR2 is HYEKVE. Unmatched junction bases numbered 2, after V lost 2 bases and J lost 6 bases. This chain's CDR3 is CASSRTGIEQYF. CDR3 DNA (partial): TGTGCCAGCTCTCGGACTGGGATTGAACAGTAC.

About this clone: Mouse names are used for the genes. The read terminates 1 residue ahead of where the CDR3 ends, so the germline J gene completes it. The chain uses TRBV13-1 and TRBJ1-6; the D gene is possibly TRBD1 (5 bases). TRBJ1-6 is reported as an ORF; its role is uncertain. Trimming shortened V by 5 bases and J by 0 bases, and 9 bases separated the two germline ends. The CDR3 loop spans 15 amino acids. Germline CDR1 reads NSHNY; CDR2 reads SYGAGN. CDR3 region: CASRGDGSYNSPLYF. The CDR3 bases that were read are TGTGCCAGCAGGGGGGACGGTTCCTATAATTCGCCCCTCTAC.